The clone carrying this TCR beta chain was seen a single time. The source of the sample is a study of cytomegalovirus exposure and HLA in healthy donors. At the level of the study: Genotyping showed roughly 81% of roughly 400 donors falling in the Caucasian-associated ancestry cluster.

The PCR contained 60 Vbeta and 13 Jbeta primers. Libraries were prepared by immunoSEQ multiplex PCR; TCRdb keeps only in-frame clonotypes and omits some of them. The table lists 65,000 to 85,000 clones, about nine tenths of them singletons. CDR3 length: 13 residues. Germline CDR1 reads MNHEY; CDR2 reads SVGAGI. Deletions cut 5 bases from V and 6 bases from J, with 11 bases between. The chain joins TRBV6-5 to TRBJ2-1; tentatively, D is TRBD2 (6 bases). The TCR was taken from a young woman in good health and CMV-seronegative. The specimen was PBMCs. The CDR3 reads CASSLPGSNEQFF. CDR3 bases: TGTGCCAGCAGTCTCCCCGGGAGCAATGAGCAGTTCTTC.